This T cell receptor (beta chain) appears in the sequencing data of a study of blood T cell repertoires in COVID-19. Authors' methods: Reference gene primer amplification gave nucleated cell count estimates. The protocol was immunoSEQ multiplex PCR, while the TCRdb copy is restricted to in-frame clones and leaves out a portion. V, J and clone size are those of that table, while D and trimming were read from the DNA. The data contain approximately 270,000 clones, approximately 85% of them singletons. Looked up from germline, CDR1 is KGHSH and CDR2 is LQKENI. V dropped 3 bases and J dropped 10; count of bases not matched to a gene: 5. The CDR3 contains 13 residues.

The sample was peripheral blood. This receptor was obtained from a woman in her 70s with acute or convalescent COVID-19. The chain links TRBV18 to TRBJ1-2, with 10 bases matching TRBD1. CDR3 nucleotides: TGTGCCAGCTCACCCCGGGACAGGGGTGACTACACCTTC. Translated: CASSPRDRGDYTF.